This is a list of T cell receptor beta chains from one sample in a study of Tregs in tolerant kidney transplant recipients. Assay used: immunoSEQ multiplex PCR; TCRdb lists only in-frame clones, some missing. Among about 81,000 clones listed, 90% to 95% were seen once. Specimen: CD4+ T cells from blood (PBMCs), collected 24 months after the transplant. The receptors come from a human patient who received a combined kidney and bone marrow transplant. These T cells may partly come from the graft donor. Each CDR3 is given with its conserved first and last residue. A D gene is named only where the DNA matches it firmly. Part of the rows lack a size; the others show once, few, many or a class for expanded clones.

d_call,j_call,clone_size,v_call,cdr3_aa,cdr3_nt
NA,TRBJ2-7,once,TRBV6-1,CASSVLGGGVGEQYF,TGTGCCAGCAGTGTTTTAGGAGGAGGCGTAGGCGAGCAGTACTTC
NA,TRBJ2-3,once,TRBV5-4,CASSTGRGATDTQYF,TGTGCCAGCAGCACAGGGAGAGGGGCAACAGATACGCAGTATTTT
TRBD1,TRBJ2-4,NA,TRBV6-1,CASSEAYRGLAKNIQYF,TGTGCCAGCAGTGAAGCCTACAGGGGTCTGGCCAAAAACATTCAGTACTTC
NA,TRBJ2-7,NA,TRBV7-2,CASSLLDPHYEQYF,TGTGCCAGCAGCCTACTAGACCCTCACTACGAGCAGTACTTC
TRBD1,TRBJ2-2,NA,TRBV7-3,CASSLNAGGNGELFF,TGTGCCAGCAGCTTAAACGCAGGGGGCAACGGGGAGCTGTTTTTT
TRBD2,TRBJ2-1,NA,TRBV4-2,CASSQGPGLAGYNEQFF,TGTGCCAGCAGCCAAGGCCCCGGACTAGCGGGATACAATGAGCAGTTCTTC
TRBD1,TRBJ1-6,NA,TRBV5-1,CASSGDSTSYNSPLHF,TGCGCCAGCAGCGGGGACAGCACGTCCTATAATTCCCCCCTCCACTTT
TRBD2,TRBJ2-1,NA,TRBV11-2,CASSLVLAGVGEQFF,TGTGCCAGCAGCTTAGTATTAGCGGGAGTGGGGGAGCAGTTCTTC
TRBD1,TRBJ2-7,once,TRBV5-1,CASGQGDVYEQYF,TGCGCCAGCGGACAGGGAGACGTCTACGAGCAGTACTTC
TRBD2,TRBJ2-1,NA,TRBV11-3,CASSLGGRNYNEQFF,TGTGCCAGCAGCTTAGGCGGGAGAAACTACAATGAGCAGTTCTTC
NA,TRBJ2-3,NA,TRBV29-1,CSIRSTDTQYF,TGCAGCATTCGTAGCACAGATACGCAGTATTTT
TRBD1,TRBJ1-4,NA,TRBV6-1,CASSEAQGATNEKLFF,TGTGCCAGCAGTGAAGCGCAGGGGGCGACGAATGAAAAACTGTTTTTT
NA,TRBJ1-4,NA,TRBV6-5,CASSDRGKKLFF,TGTGCCAGCAGTGACCGCGGGAAGAAACTGTTTTTT
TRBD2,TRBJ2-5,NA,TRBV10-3,CAISETSGSETQYF,TGTGCCATCAGTGAAACTAGCGGGAGTGAGACCCAGTACTTC
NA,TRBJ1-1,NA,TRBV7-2,CANGGRNTEAFF,TGTGCCAACGGGGGGAGGAACACTGAAGCTTTCTTT
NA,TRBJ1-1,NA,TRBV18,CASSPAGNTEAFF,TGTGCCAGCTCACCAGCAGGGAACACTGAAGCTTTCTTT
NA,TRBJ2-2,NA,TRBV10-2,CASSEFGDTGELFF,TGCGCCAGCAGTGAATTCGGGGACACCGGGGAGCTGTTTTTT
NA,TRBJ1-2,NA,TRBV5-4,CASSLAGNGYTF,TGTGCCAGCAGCTTGGCAGGGAACGGCTACACCTTC
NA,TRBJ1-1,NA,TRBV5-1,CASSLALTGNTEAFF,TGCGCCAGCAGCTTGGCCCTGACAGGGAACACTGAAGCTTTCTTT
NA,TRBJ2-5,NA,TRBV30,CAWNTEPLQREQYF,TGTGCCTGGAACACTGAGCCCTTACAGAGAGAGCAGTACTTC
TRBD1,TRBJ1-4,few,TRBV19,CASSSIQGGGREKLFF,TGTGCCAGTAGTTCGATCCAAGGGGGCGGTAGGGAAAAACTGTTTTTT
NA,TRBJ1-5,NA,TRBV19,CASSTSPDRPNFCF,TGTGCCAGTAGTACTAGCCCAGACAGGCCAAACTTTTGTTTT
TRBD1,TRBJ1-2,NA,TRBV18,CASTMSFRDSYGYTF,TGTGCCAGCACGATGTCCTTTAGGGACAGCTATGGCTACACCTTC
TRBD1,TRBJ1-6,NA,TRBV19,CASATGGESPLHF,TGTGCCAGCGCCACAGGGGGAGAGTCACCCCTCCACTTT
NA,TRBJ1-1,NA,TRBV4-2,CASSQVGDTEAFF,TGTGCCAGCAGCCAAGTCGGGGACACTGAAGCTTTCTTT
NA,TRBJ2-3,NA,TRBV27,CASSFRIVGAGKGIYTQYF,TGTGCCAGCAGTTTTAGAATTGTTGGGGCTGGGAAGGGGATATATACGCAGTATTTT
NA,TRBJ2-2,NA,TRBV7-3,CASSLQSAGTGELFF,TGTGCCAGCAGCTTACAATCAGCGGGCACCGGGGAGCTGTTTTTT
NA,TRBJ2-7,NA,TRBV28,CASSLDSPLSYEQYF,TGTGCCAGCAGCCTGGACAGTCCCCTCTCCTACGAGCAGTACTTC
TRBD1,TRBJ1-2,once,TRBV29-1,CSVLDRGDGYTF,TGCAGCGTCCTCGACAGGGGAGATGGCTACACCTTC
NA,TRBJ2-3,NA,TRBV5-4,CASSLVGDSDTQYF,TGTGCCAGCAGCTTGGTTGGCGACTCTGATACGCAGTATTTT
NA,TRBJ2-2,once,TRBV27,CASSPLVDTGELFF,TGTGCCAGCAGTCCCCTCGTCGACACCGGGGAGCTGTTTTTT
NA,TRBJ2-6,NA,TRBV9,CASTLDWSSGANVLTF,TGTGCCAGCACCCTGGATTGGAGCTCTGGGGCCAACGTCCTGACTTTC
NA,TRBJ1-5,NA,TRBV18,CASSPTELNQPQHF,TGTGCCAGCTCACCGACAGAGCTTAATCAGCCCCAGCATTTT
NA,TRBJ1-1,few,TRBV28,CASSLVGLRGTEAFF,TGTGCCAGCAGTTTGGTCGGACTGCGGGGCACTGAAGCTTTCTTT
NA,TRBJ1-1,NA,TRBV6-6,CASSSLRGGTEAFF,TGTGCCAGCAGTTCCCTTCGGGGAGGCACTGAAGCTTTCTTT
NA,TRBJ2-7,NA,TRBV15,CATSRFQGTTEQYF,TGTGCCACCAGCAGATTCCAGGGAACTACCGAGCAGTACTTC
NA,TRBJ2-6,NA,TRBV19,CASSILGGPGANVLTF,TGTGCCAGTAGTATATTGGGTGGGCCTGGGGCCAACGTCCTGACTTTC
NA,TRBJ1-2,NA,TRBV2,CASQEGYGYTF,TGTGCCAGCCAGGAGGGCTATGGCTACACCTTC
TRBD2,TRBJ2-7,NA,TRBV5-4,CASSPGLAGAYEQYF,TGTGCCAGCAGCCCCGGACTAGCGGGGGCCTACGAGCAGTACTTC
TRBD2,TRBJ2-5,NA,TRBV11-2,CASSFNAGVRETQYF,TGTGCCAGCAGCTTTAACGCGGGAGTCCGGGAGACCCAGTACTTC
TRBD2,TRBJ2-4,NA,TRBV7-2,CASSDPGLAGGPYQYF,TGTGCCAGCAGCGATCCGGGACTAGCGGGGGGGCCCTATCAGTACTTC
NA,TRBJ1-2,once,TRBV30,CAWHKEGYTF,TGTGCCTGGCACAAGGAGGGCTACACCTTC
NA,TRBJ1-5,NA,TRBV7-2,CASSLQSQGGQPQHF,TGTGCCAGCAGCTTACAATCGCAGGGTGGGCAGCCCCAGCATTTT
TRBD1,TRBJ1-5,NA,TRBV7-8,CASSFSSTGAGNQPQHF,TGTGCCAGCAGCTTTTCGTCGACAGGGGCCGGTAATCAGCCCCAGCATTTT
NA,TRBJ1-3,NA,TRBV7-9,CASSRGQTRNGNTIYF,TGTGCCAGCAGCCGAGGACAGACCAGGAACGGAAACACCATATATTTT
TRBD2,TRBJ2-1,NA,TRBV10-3,CAISAGTSDYNEQFF,TGTGCCATCAGCGCCGGGACTAGCGACTACAATGAGCAGTTCTTC
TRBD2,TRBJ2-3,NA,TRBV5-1,CASSSLAGGLSDTQYF,TGCGCCAGCAGCTCACTAGCGGGAGGGCTCTCAGATACGCAGTATTTT
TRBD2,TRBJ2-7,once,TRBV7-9,CASSPGLETYEQYF,TGTGCCAGCAGCCCGGGACTAGAAACCTACGAGCAGTACTTC
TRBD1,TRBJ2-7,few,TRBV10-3,CAISGSTGGEQYF,TGTGCCATCAGTGGATCGACAGGGGGAGAGCAGTACTTC
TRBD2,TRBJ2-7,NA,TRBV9,CASSVEGGAGAPYEQYF,TGTGCCAGCAGCGTAGAGGGGGGAGCGGGGGCCCCCTACGAGCAGTACTTC
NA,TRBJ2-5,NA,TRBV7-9,CASIETGRGTQYF,TGTGCCAGCATAGAGACAGGTCGAGGGACCCAGTACTTC
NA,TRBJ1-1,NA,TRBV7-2,CASSLVEVEAFF,TGTGCCAGCAGCTTAGTAGAGGTGGAAGCTTTCTTT
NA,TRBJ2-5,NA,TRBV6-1,CASSTHPSTGTQYF,TGTGCCAGCAGTACGCACCCGTCTACAGGGACCCAGTACTTC
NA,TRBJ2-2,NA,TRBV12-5,CASAGSPKANPWNTGELFF,TGTGCTAGCGCAGGGTCACCAAAGGCAAATCCATGGAACACCGGGGAGCTGTTTTTT
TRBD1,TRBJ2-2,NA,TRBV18,CASSRQGNGELFF,TGTGCCAGCTCACGACAGGGGAACGGGGAGCTGTTTTTT
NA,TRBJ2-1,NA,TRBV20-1,CSARGAYEQFF,TGCAGTGCGAGAGGGGCCTATGAGCAGTTCTTC